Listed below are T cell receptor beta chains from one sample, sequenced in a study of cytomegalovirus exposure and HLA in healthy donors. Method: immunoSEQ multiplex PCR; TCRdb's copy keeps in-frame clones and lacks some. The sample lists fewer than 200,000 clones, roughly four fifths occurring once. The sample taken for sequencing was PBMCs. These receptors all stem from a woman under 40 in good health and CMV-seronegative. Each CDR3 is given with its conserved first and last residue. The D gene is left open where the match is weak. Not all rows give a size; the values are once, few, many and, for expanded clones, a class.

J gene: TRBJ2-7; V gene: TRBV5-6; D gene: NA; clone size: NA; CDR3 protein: CASSGWWGTYEQYF; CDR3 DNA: TGTGCCAGCAGCGGGTGGTGGGGGACTTACGAGCAGTACTTC
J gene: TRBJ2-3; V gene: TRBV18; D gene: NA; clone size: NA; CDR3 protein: CASSRGRASDTQYF; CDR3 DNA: TGTGCCAGCTCACGGGGCAGGGCCTCAGATACGCAGTATTTT
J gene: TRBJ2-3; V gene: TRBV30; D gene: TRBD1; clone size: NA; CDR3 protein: CAWAAGGADTDTQYF; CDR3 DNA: TGTGCCTGGGCCGCAGGGGGCGCGGACACAGATACGCAGTATTTT
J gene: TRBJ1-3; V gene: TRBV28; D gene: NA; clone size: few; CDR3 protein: CASSFPGDGNTIYF; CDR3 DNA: TGTGCCAGCAGTTTCCCAGGGGATGGAAACACCATATATTTT
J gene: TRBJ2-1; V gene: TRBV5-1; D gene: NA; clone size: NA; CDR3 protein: CASSFGTRYNEQFF; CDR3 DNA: TGCGCCAGCAGCTTCGGGACACGTTACAATGAGCAGTTCTTC
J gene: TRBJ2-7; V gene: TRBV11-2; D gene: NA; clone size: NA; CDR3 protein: CASSLEGAFSSYEQYF; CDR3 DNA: TGTGCCAGCAGCTTAGAGGGGGCGTTTAGCTCCTACGAGCAGTACTTC
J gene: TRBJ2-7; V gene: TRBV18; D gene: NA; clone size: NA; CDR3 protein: CASSQGGDYEQYF; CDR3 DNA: TGTGCCAGCTCCCAGGGGGGAGACTACGAGCAGTACTTC
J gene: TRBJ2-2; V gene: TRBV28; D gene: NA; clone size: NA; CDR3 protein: CASSQWRGSGELFF; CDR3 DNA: TGTGCCAGCAGCCAATGGCGGGGATCCGGGGAGCTGTTTTTT
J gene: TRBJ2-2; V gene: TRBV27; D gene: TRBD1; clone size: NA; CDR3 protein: CASSLRQGLGELFF; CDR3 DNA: TGTGCCAGCAGTCTCAGACAGGGGCTCGGGGAGCTGTTTTTT
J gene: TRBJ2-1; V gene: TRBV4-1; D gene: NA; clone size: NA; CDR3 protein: CASSHYGKGQFF; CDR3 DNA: TGCGCCAGCAGCCATTACGGGAAAGGGCAGTTCTTC
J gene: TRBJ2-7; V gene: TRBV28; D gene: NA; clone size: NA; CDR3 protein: CASTTPDRASSYEQYF; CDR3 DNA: TGTGCCAGCACCACCCCGGACAGAGCCAGTTCCTACGAGCAGTACTTC
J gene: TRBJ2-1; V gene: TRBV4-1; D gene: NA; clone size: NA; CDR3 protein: CASSQGGGYNEQFF; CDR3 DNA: TGCGCCAGCAGCCAAGGAGGGGGCTACAATGAGCAGTTCTTC
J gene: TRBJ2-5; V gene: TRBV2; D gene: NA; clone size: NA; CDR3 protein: CASSELPRQETQYF; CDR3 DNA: TGTGCCAGCAGTGAACTTCCCAGACAAGAGACCCAGTACTTC
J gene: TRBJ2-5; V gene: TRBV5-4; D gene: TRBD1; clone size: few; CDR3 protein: CASSLKTGPETQYF; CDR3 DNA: TGTGCCAGCAGCCTAAAGACAGGGCCCGAGACCCAGTACTTC